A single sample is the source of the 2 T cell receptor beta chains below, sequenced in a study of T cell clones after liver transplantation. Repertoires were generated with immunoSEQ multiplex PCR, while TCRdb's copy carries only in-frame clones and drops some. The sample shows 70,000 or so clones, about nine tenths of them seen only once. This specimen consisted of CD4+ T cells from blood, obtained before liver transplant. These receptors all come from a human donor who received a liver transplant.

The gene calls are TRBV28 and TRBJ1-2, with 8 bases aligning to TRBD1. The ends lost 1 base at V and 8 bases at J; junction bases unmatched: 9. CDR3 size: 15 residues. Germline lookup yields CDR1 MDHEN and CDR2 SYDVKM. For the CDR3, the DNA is TGTGCCAGCAGTTTATTCTCCAGGGGGCGGGAAGGCTACACCTTC. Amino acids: CASSLFSRGREGYTF.

This chain's CDR3 is CASSIIGMFGTDTQYF. DNA for the CDR3: TGTGCCAGTAGTATAATAGGAATGTTCGGCACAGATACGCAGTATTTT. V gene TRBV19 combines with J gene TRBJ2-3; D remains unclear. Per germline, CDR1 LNHDA and CDR2 SQIVND (reference sequence). With 2 bases removed from V and 1 base from J, the gap between germline ends came to 13 bases. CDR3 length equals 16 residues.